These 19 T cell receptor beta chains originate from one sample sequenced in a study. Clones were read by immunoSEQ multiplex PCR, and TCRdb kept only the in-frame ones, dropping some. The table lists approximately 70,000 clones, around 93% of them singletons, with around 4.5% in the top ten. The sequenced sample was PBMCs. The receptors were gathered from a man aged 35-49 years with rheumatoid arthritis.

This clone was recorded once. J is TRBJ1-4 and V is TRBV2, with no clear D. Germline V gene data show CDR1 as SNHLY and CDR2 as FYNNEI. CDR3 length equals 13 residues. The germline V and J ends were trimmed by 4 bases and 0 bases, with 3 bases remaining between them. The DNA for the CDR3 is TGTGCCAGCAGTGCTGCAACTAATGAAAAACTGTTTTTT. Its translation: CASSAATNEKLFF.

V is TRBV5-4 and J is TRBJ2-5; 8 nucleotides align to TRBD1. The germline gives CDR1 SGHNT, CDR2 YYREEE (reference sequence). The CDR3 is 14 amino acids. The ends lost 0 bases at V and 4 bases at J; junction bases unmatched: 2. The CDR3 is CASSLDQGAETQYF. The DNA of the CDR3 is TGTGCCAGCAGCTTGGACCAGGGGGCAGAGACCCAGTACTTC. Full variable domain (rest looked up from reference TRBV5-4 and TRBJ2-5): ETGVTQSPTHLIKTRGQQVTLRCSSQSGHNTVSWYQQALGQGPQFIFQYYREEENGRGNFPPRFSGLQFPNYSSELNVNALELDDSALYLCASSLDQGAETQYFGPGTRLLVL.

This chain uses TRBV4-1 with TRBJ1-2, with TRBD1 matching 7 bases. CDR3 size: 16 residues. The germline gives CDR1 MGHRA, CDR2 YSYEKL. J was trimmed by 7 bases and V by 5 bases; bases with no gene match: 16. CDR3 amino acids: CASSVEGRQGTRGYTF. CDR3 DNA sequence: TGCGCCAGCAGCGTGGAGGGCCGACAGGGAACGCGTGGCTACACCTTC.

The J gene is TRBJ2-2, the V gene TRBV5-1, with D unresolved. Germline assignment: CDR1 SGHRS and CDR2 YFSETQ. Trimming took 2 bases from V and 3 from J, leaving 2 bases between them. The CDR3 has 12 residues. CDR3: CASSFDTGELFF. In nucleotides, the CDR3 is TGCGCCAGCAGCTTTGACACCGGGGAGCTGTTTTTT. The variable domain in full, with the rest retrieved from reference TRBV5-1 and TRBJ2-2, is KAGVTQTPRYLIKTRGQQVTLSCSPISGHRSVSWYQQTPGQGLQFLFEYFSETQRNKGNFPGRFSGRQFSNSRSEMNVSTLELGDSALYLCASSFDTGELFFGEGSRLTVL.

This chain connects TRBV7-8 to TRBJ2-1, with D possibly matching TRBD1 (5 bases). Per germline, CDR1 SGHVS and CDR2 FQNEAQ. Between the trimmed V and J ends, which lost 4 bases and 8 bases, there was a span of 12 bases. The CDR3 runs to 13 residues. The CDR3 protein is CASSSGSGYEQFF. The CDR3 bases are TGTGCCAGCAGCTCAGGGTCAGGTTATGAGCAGTTCTTC.

V gene TRBV19 combines with J gene TRBJ2-1; 12 nucleotides agree with TRBD2. CDR1 is LNHDA and CDR2 is SQIVND in the germline V gene (reference sequence). There are 15 residues in the CDR3. V shed 3 bases and J 8 bases; nucleotides not matched to a gene: 5. The CDR3 is CASSIWLAGGDEQFF. The CDR3 DNA follows: TGTGCCAGTAGTATTTGGCTAGCGGGAGGGGATGAGCAGTTCTTC.

V gene TRBV4-1 combines with J gene TRBJ2-3; 7 bases agree with TRBD2. V lost 2 bases and J lost 4; bases outside the gene matches: 9. The CDR3 covers 16 residues. The germline gives CDR1 MGHRA, CDR2 YSYEKL. This CDR3 reads CASSQSIAGRPDTQYF. In DNA, the CDR3 is TGCGCCAGCAGCCAAAGTATAGCGGGTCGCCCAGATACGCAGTATTTT.

The chain is built from TRBV9 and TRBJ1-1; D uncertain. V was trimmed by 3 bases and J by 5 bases, leaving 11 bases between them. CDR3 length equals 13 residues. CDR1 is SGDLS, CDR2 YYNGEE, per germline. CDR3 in amino acids: CASSAYPGTEAFF. DNA of the CDR3: TGTGCCAGCAGCGCTTATCCTGGGACTGAAGCTTTCTTT.

This sequence joins TRBV5-4 and TRBJ1-2, with D perhaps matching TRBD1 (6 bases). Per germline, CDR1 SGHNT and CDR2 YYREEE (reference sequence). The CDR3 is 15 amino acids. The V and J ends lost 0 bases and 2 bases respectively, with 11 bases between them. In DNA form, the CDR3 reads TGTGCCAGCAGCTTGGGCGGAGACAGGAACTATGGCTACACCTTC. This sequence encodes CASSLGGDRNYGYTF.

This sequence joins TRBV12-3 or TRBV12-4 and TRBJ1-1; 9 nucleotides align to TRBD1. The CDR3 extends over 13 amino acids. The J segment lost 10 bases and the V segment lost 1 base, leaving 4 bases of the junction unmatched. CDR3 DNA: TGTGCCAGCAGTTTAGGGACAGGGGAAGGAGCTTTCTTT. This codes for CASSLGTGEGAFF.

The chain uses TRBV6-2 or TRBV6-3 and TRBJ1-1; tentative D call: TRBD1 (5 bases). Per germline, CDR1 MNHEY and CDR2 SVGEGT. Trimming left V 4 bases short and J 1 base short, with 10 bases between. The CDR3 is 14 amino acids. This CDR3 is CASSLWGWNTEAFF. CDR3 nucleotides: TGTGCCAGCAGTTTGTGGGGGTGGAACACTGAAGCTTTCTTT.

CDR3 in amino acids: CASRTDRPYEQYF. The CDR3 bases are TGCGCCAGCAGGACGGACAGGCCCTACGAGCAGTACTTC. This chain uses TRBV5-1 with TRBJ2-7; the match to TRBD1 covers 7 bases. Germline V CDR1 and CDR2: SGHRS, YFSETQ. V gave up 5 bases and J gave up 2 bases; unmatched junction bases: 4. This CDR3 has 13 residues. Full variable domain (remainder filled in from reference TRBV5-1 and TRBJ2-7): KAGVTQTPRYLIKTRGQQVTLSCSPISGHRSVSWYQQTPGQGLQFLFEYFSETQRNKGNFPGRFSGRQFSNSRSEMNVSTLELGDSALYLCASRTDRPYEQYFGPGTRLTVT.

The V and J genes are TRBV6-1 and TRBJ1-1, with 7 nucleotides matching TRBD1. From germline, CDR1 is MNHNS and CDR2 SASEGT. This CDR3 spans 16 amino acids. After removal of 0 bases from V and 2 bases from J, the junction contained 6 bases not matched to a gene. The CDR3 bases are TGTGCCAGCAGTGAAGCCCACAGGGGAAGCAACACTGAAGCTTTCTTT. Amino acids: CASSEAHRGSNTEAFF.

This clone was observed once. The V and J genes are TRBV6-1 and TRBJ1-5; tentatively, D is TRBD1 (5 bases). Trimming removed 4 bases from V and 0 bases from J, with 16 bases in between. Looked up from germline, CDR1 is MNHNS and CDR2 is SASEGT. This CDR3 has 17 amino acids. The CDR3 reads CASSAVLAGGSNQPQHF. CDR3 nucleotide sequence: TGTGCCAGCAGTGCCGTCCTAGCCGGGGGTAGCAATCAGCCCCAGCATTTT.

In nucleotides, the CDR3 is TGTGCCAGCAGCTTGGGGGGCAACCCTGAAGCTTTCTTT. It specifies CASSLGGNPEAFF. The chain joins TRBV5-6 to TRBJ1-1; tentatively, D is TRBD1 (5 bases). Looked up from germline, CDR1 is SGHDT and CDR2 is YYEEEE. The CDR3 length is 13 residues. V lost 0 bases to trimming and J lost 6 bases, with 9 bases between them.

The chain combines TRBV29-1 with TRBJ1-1; D gene uncertain. Between the trimmed V and J ends, which lost 4 bases and 1 base, there was a span of 7 bases. CDR1 is SQVTM, CDR2 ANQGSEA, per germline. This CDR3 region has 12 residues. CDR3: CSVGGSNTEAFF. The CDR3 coding sequence is TGCAGCGTTGGAGGTTCGAACACTGAAGCTTTCTTT.

The rearrangement uses TRBV30 and TRBJ1-6, with D uncertain. The CDR3 length is 13 residues. Looked up from germline, CDR1 is GTSNPN and CDR2 is SVGIG (reference sequence). V gave up 0 bases and J gave up 10 bases, with 10 bases separating them. CDR3 loop: CAWSVIGKSPLHF. CDR3 DNA: TGTGCCTGGAGTGTAATAGGGAAATCACCCCTCCACTTT.

The chain has TRBV12-5 and TRBJ1-2; D not resolved. CDR1 LGHNT and CDR2 FRNRAP come from the germline V gene. The CDR3 runs to 16 residues. Trimming took 6 bases from V and 2 from J, leaving 19 bases between them. The CDR3 DNA reads as TGTGCTAGTGGACTTGGGGATTGGGCAGACAACTATGGCTACACCTTC. It encodes CASGLGDWADNYGYTF.

The CDR3 here is CASSEALGSGNTIYF. The CDR3 DNA is TGTGCCAGCAGTGAAGCCTTAGGTTCTGGAAACACCATATATTTT. This chain connects TRBV6-1 to TRBJ1-3; D not certain. V was pared by 0 bases and J by 1 base, with 7 bases between. Germline CDR1 and CDR2: MNHNS and SASEGT. CDR3 length: 15 residues.